The clone carrying this TCR beta chain was counted once. Its antigen is not identified. These data belong to a study of T cell responses to AZD1222 COVID-19 vaccine. Study observations and caveats: Sampling that yielded the repertoires occurred only after the peak T cell response. Regions 160-218 and 743-854 held dominance among vaccine-associated CD4 TCRs, which spanned spike. Females made up more of the donors, who were largely white British, and clonal diversity may have come out too low. Nearly half of spike-specific TCRs reportedly target variant regions that are unmutated in the B.1.351 and B.1.1.7 variants.

CDR1 and CDR2 (germline): MRHNA, SNTAGT. Deletions cut 2 bases from V and 9 bases from J, with 10 bases between. This CDR3 region has 12 residues. Clones were sequenced by immunoSEQ multiplex PCR, and TCRdb holds only the in-frame ones, with some missing. The sample lists approximately 150,000 clones, approximately 88% occurring once. The sample in question was peripheral blood, obtained 28 days after the second AZD1222 dose. The receptor was derived from an adult who received the AZD1222 COVID-19 vaccine. The V call is TRBV6-4, the J call TRBJ1-2; D is uncertain. The CDR3 loop reads CASSDNWGSYTF. The CDR3 DNA sequence: TGTGCCAGCAGTGACAATTGGGGAAGCTACACCTTC.